Listed below are T cell receptor beta chains from one sample, sequenced in a study of blood T cell repertoires in COVID-19. The data were produced by immunoSEQ multiplex PCR, yet TCRdb's version contains in-frame clones alone and is incomplete. The data hold tens of thousands of clones, with around 90% observed a single time. Sequenced sample: peripheral blood. The receptors were gathered from a man in his fifties or sixties with COVID-19, enrolled during active disease. Each CDR3 is given with its conserved first and last residue. Fields, in order: J gene, clone size, V gene, D gene, CDR3 protein, CDR3 DNA. The D gene is left open where the match is weak. Clone size appears in some rows only: once, few, many, or a class for an expanded clone.

J gene: TRBJ1-1; clone size: .; V gene: TRBV9; D gene: .; CDR3 protein: CASSRGRGSTEAFF; CDR3 DNA: TGTGCCAGCAGTCGAGGGAGGGGGTCTACTGAAGCTTTCTTT
J gene: TRBJ1-1; clone size: .; V gene: TRBV10-3; D gene: .; CDR3 protein: CAISESQQTEAFF; CDR3 DNA: TGTGCCATCAGTGAGTCGCAACAAACTGAAGCTTTCTTT
J gene: TRBJ2-2; clone size: .; V gene: TRBV15; D gene: .; CDR3 protein: CATSRGVNTGELFF; CDR3 DNA: TGTGCCACCAGCCGCGGGGTGAACACCGGGGAGCTGTTTTTT
J gene: TRBJ2-3; clone size: .; V gene: TRBV2; D gene: .; CDR3 protein: CASSEITSTDTQYF; CDR3 DNA: TGTGCCAGCAGTGAGATTACTAGCACAGATACGCAGTATTTT
J gene: TRBJ2-1; clone size: .; V gene: TRBV18; D gene: TRBD2; CDR3 protein: CASSPTTSGAYNEQFF; CDR3 DNA: TGTGCCAGCTCGCCCACAACTAGCGGCGCCTACAATGAGCAGTTCTTC
J gene: TRBJ2-7; clone size: .; V gene: TRBV5-1; D gene: TRBD2; CDR3 protein: CASSLEGLARLYEQYF; CDR3 DNA: TGCGCCAGCAGCTTGGAGGGACTAGCACGACTCTACGAGCAGTACTTC
J gene: TRBJ1-1; clone size: few; V gene: TRBV3-1/TRBV3-2; D gene: .; CDR3 protein: CASSQANRKSF; CDR3 DNA: TGTGCCAGCAGCCAAGCAAACAGGAAATCGTTT
J gene: TRBJ1-3; clone size: few; V gene: TRBV3-1/TRBV3-2; D gene: TRBD1; CDR3 protein: CASSPDRVAGNTIYF; CDR3 DNA: TGTGCCAGCAGCCCAGACAGGGTAGCTGGAAACACCATATATTTT
J gene: TRBJ1-4; clone size: .; V gene: TRBV19; D gene: .; CDR3 protein: CASSIVWGDATNEKLFF; CDR3 DNA: TGTGCCAGTAGTATAGTATGGGGGGACGCAACTAATGAAAAACTGTTTTTT
J gene: TRBJ2-7; clone size: .; V gene: TRBV20-1; D gene: TRBD2; CDR3 protein: CSAGTSYEQYF; CDR3 DNA: TGCAGTGCTGGGACTAGCTACGAGCAGTACTTC
J gene: TRBJ2-5; clone size: .; V gene: TRBV6-5; D gene: TRBD2; CDR3 protein: CASQASGRETQYF; CDR3 DNA: TGTGCCAGCCAGGCTAGCGGGAGGGAGACCCAGTACTTC
J gene: TRBJ2-7; clone size: few; V gene: TRBV10-1; D gene: .; CDR3 protein: CASREQGSYEQYF; CDR3 DNA: TGCGCCAGCAGGGAGCAGGGATCTTACGAGCAGTACTTC
J gene: TRBJ2-7; clone size: once; V gene: TRBV7-2; D gene: TRBD2; CDR3 protein: CASSLGILAGGGEQYF; CDR3 DNA: TGTGCCAGCAGCTTAGGGATACTAGCGGGAGGAGGTGAGCAGTACTTC
J gene: TRBJ2-5; clone size: .; V gene: TRBV30; D gene: TRBD2; CDR3 protein: CAWSLGLAGGEETQYF; CDR3 DNA: TGTGCCTGGAGCCTGGGACTAGCGGGAGGGGAGGAGACCCAGTACTTC
J gene: TRBJ1-1; clone size: .; V gene: TRBV30; D gene: TRBD1; CDR3 protein: CAWSFTGGWAEAFF; CDR3 DNA: TGTGCCTGGAGTTTCACAGGGGGATGGGCTGAAGCTTTCTTT
J gene: TRBJ1-2; clone size: few; V gene: TRBV10-3; D gene: TRBD1; CDR3 protein: CAISRDSAGYTF; CDR3 DNA: TGTGCCATCAGCCGGGACAGCGCTGGCTACACCTTC
J gene: TRBJ2-5; clone size: .; V gene: TRBV19; D gene: TRBD1; CDR3 protein: CASSIEDRGLATQYF; CDR3 DNA: TGTGCCAGTAGTATAGAAGACAGGGGGCTGGCGACCCAGTACTTC
J gene: TRBJ1-2; clone size: .; V gene: TRBV13; D gene: .; CDR3 protein: CASSSRTDYYGYTF; CDR3 DNA: TGTGCCAGCAGCTCAAGGACAGACTACTATGGCTACACCTTC
J gene: TRBJ2-3; clone size: .; V gene: TRBV29-1; D gene: TRBD2; CDR3 protein: CSASTSGTADTQYF; CDR3 DNA: TGCAGCGCTTCGACTAGCGGGACGGCAGATACGCAGTATTTT
J gene: TRBJ1-6; clone size: .; V gene: TRBV7-9; D gene: .; CDR3 protein: CASSSIEALHF; CDR3 DNA: TGTGCCAGCAGCTCCATCGAAGCGCTCCACTTT
J gene: TRBJ2-7; clone size: .; V gene: TRBV11-2; D gene: TRBD1; CDR3 protein: CASSSYGTVEYEQYF; CDR3 DNA: TGTGCCAGCAGCTCCTATGGGACAGTGGAATACGAGCAGTACTTC
J gene: TRBJ1-3; clone size: .; V gene: TRBV5-4; D gene: .; CDR3 protein: CASSLLPRFSGNTIYF; CDR3 DNA: TGTGCCAGCAGCCTACTACCTCGATTCTCTGGAAACACCATATATTTT
J gene: TRBJ1-1; clone size: .; V gene: TRBV11-2; D gene: .; CDR3 protein: CASSLVDRNTEAFF; CDR3 DNA: TGTGCCAGCAGCTTGGTGGACAGAAACACTGAAGCTTTCTTT
J gene: TRBJ1-1; clone size: .; V gene: TRBV5-4; D gene: TRBD1; CDR3 protein: CASSWGQGWTEAFF; CDR3 DNA: TGTGCCAGCAGCTGGGGACAGGGGTGGACTGAAGCTTTCTTT